This T cell receptor beta chain was sequenced for a study of blood T cell repertoires in COVID-19. About the study: T cells, B-cell-depleted T cells, or PBMCs provided the cDNA or gDNA that served as material.

CDR1 is LGHNA and CDR2 is YNFKEQ in the germline V gene. CDR3 length: 14 amino acids. V was pared by 0 bases and J by 5 bases, with 11 bases between. This table comes from immunoSEQ multiplex PCR, and its TCRdb copy is limited to in-frame clones, with some not included. The profile shows some 290,000 clones, about 86% of them singletons. V is TRBV4-2 and J is TRBJ2-7; TRBD2 is a possible D gene (6 bases). This receptor was identified in a woman aged 25 to 39 with COVID-19, enrolled during active disease. The sequenced material came from peripheral blood. CDR3: CASSQDLEGHEQYF. The CDR3 nucleotides are TGTGCCAGCAGCCAAGATCTGGAGGGACACGAGCAGTACTTC.